This T cell receptor (beta chain) was recorded in a study of blood T cell dynamics during melanoma immunotherapy. Across the whole study: Patients with metastatic melanoma got pembrolizumab or nivolumab-ipilimumab as first-line care. Regarding the study as a whole: Whether repertoire-driving clones were melanoma-specific could not be determined.

Germline CDR1 and CDR2: SQVTM and ANQGSEA. The CDR3 loop spans 10 amino acids. Trimming took off 7 bases at V and 7 bases at J, with 10 bases between the two ends. Assay: immunoSEQ multiplex PCR; the TCRdb copy retains only in-frame clones and omits some. The data show roughly 30,000 clones, 80% to 85% seen once. Concerning this clone itself: What it binds is unknown.

Time point in this sample: week 3, after first cycle of checkpoint inhibitor. This TCR derives from a human donor with melanoma. This chain links TRBV29-1 with TRBJ1-2; D unresolved. Sequencing used blood, obtained from a patient treated with checkpoint blockade. DNA of the CDR3: TGCAGCGGGGTGGATCCTGGCTACACCTTC. It translates to CSGVDPGYTF.